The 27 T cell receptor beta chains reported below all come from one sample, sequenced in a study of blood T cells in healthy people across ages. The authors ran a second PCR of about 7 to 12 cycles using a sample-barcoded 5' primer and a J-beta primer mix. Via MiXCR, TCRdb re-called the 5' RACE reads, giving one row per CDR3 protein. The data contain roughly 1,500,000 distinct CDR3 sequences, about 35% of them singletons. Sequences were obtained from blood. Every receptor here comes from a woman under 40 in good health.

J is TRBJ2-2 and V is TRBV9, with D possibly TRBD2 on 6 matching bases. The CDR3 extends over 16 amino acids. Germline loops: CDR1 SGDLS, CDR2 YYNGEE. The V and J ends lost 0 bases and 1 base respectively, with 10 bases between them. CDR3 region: CASSVAGVGNTGELFF. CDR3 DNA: TGTGCCAGCAGCGTAGCGGGGGTCGGGAACACCGGGGAGCTGTTTTTT.

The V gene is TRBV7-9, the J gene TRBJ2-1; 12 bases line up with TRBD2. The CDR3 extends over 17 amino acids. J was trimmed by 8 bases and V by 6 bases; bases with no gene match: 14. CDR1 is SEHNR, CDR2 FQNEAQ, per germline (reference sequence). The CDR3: CASRPTSGSSFGDEQFF. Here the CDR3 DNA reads TGTGCCAGCAGGCCGACTAGCGGGAGCTCTTTTGGCGATGAGCAGTTCTTC.

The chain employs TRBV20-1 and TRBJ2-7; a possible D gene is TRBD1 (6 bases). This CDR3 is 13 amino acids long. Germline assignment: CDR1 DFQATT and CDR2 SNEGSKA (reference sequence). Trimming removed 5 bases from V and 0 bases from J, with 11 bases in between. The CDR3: CSAPRDTSYEQYF. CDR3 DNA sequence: TGCAGTGCTCCACGGGACACCTCCTACGAGCAGTACTTC.

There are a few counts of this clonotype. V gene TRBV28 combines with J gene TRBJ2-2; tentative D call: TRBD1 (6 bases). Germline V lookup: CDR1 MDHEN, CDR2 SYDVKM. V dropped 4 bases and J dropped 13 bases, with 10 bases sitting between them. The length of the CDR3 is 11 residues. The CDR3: CASSSTGGLFF. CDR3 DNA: TGTGCCAGCAGTTCGACAGGAGGGCTGTTTTTT. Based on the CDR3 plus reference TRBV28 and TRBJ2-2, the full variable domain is DVKVTQSSRYLVKRTGEKVFLECVQDMDHENMFWYRQDPGLGLRLIYFSYDVKMKEKGDIPEGYSVSREKKERFSLILESASTNQTSMYLCASSSTGGLFFGEGSRLTVL.

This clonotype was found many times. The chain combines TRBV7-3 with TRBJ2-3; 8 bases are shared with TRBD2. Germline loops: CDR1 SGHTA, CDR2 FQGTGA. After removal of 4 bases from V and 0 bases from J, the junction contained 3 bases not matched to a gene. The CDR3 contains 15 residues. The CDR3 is CASSSSSGSTDTQYF. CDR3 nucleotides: TGTGCCAGCAGCTCATCTAGCGGGAGCACAGATACGCAGTATTTT.

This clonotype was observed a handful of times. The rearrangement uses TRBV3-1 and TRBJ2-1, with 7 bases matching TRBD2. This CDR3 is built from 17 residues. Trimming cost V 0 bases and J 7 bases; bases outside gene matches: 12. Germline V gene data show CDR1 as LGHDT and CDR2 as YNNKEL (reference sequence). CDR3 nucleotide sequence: TGTGCCAGCAGCCAAGATAAATCCGGGCGGGAGACGAATGAGCAGTTCTTC. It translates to CASSQDKSGRETNEQFF.

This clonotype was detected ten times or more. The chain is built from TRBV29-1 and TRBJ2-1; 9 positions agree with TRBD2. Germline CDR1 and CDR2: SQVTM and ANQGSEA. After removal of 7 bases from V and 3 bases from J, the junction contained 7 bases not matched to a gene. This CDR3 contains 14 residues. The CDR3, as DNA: TGCAGCGCCTTAGCGGGAGCTCTCTACAATGAGCAGTTCTTC. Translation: CSALAGALYNEQFF.

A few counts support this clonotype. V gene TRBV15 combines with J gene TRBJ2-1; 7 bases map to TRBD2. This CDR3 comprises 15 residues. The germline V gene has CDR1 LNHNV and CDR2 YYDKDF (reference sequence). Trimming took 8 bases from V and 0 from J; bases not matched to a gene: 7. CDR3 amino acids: CATDASGASYNEQFF. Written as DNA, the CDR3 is TGTGCCACCGACGCGAGCGGGGCCTCCTACAATGAGCAGTTCTTC.

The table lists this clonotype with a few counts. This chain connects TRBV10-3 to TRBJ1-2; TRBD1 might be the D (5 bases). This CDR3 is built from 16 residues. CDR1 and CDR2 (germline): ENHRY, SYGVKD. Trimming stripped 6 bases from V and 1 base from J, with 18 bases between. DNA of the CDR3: TGTGCCATCAGCGGGGGTAGGAACGCCCGTAACTATGGCTACACCTTC. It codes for CAISGGRNARNYGYTF.

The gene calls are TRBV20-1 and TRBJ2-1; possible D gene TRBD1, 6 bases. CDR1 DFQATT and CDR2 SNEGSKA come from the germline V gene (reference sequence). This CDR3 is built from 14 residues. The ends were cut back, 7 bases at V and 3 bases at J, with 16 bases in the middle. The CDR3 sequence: CSGIDRKIYNEQFF. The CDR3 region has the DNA TGCAGTGGGATTGACAGGAAAATCTACAATGAGCAGTTCTTC.

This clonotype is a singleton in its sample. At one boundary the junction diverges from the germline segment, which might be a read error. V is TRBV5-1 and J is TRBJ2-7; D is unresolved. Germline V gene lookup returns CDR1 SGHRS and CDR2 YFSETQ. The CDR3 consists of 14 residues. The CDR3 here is CVSSFSLSSYEQYF. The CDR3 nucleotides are TGCGTCAGCAGCTTTAGCCTGAGCTCCTACGAGCAGTACTTC.

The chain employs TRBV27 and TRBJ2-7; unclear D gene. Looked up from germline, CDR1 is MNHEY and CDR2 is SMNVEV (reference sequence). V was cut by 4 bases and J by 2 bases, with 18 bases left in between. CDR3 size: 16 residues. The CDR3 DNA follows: TGTGCCAGCAGTTCCCCCTCCCGACAAGCTGCCTACGAGCAGTACTTC. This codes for CASSSPSRQAAYEQYF.

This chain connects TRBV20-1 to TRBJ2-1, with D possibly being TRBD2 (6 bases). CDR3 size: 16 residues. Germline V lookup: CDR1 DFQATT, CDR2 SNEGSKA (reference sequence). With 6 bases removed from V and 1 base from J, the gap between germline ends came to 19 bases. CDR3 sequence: CSARNGTLVSYNEQFF. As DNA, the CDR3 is TGCAGTGCCCGGAATGGGACTTTAGTGTCCTACAATGAGCAGTTCTTC.

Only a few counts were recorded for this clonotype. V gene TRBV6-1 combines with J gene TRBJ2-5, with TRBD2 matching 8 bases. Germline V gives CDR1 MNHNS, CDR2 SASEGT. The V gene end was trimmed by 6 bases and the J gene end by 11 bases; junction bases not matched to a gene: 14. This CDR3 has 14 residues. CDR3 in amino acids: CASSPLADREEQYF. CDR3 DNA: TGTGCCAGCAGCCCACTAGCGGACCGTGAGGAGCAGTACTTC.

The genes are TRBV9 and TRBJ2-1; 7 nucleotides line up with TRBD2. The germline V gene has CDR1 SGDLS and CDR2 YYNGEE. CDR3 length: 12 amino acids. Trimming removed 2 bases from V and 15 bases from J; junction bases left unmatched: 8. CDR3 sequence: CASSVNGRALFF. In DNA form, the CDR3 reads TGTGCCAGCAGCGTGAATGGGAGGGCCCTGTTCTTC.

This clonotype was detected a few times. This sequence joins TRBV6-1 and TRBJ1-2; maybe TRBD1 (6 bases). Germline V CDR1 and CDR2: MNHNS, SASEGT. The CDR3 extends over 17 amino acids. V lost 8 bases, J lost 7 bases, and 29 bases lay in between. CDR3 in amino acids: CASATFLRQGPSSGYTF. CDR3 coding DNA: TGTGCCAGCGCAACATTCCTCAGGCAGGGGCCTTCCAGTGGCTACACCTTC.

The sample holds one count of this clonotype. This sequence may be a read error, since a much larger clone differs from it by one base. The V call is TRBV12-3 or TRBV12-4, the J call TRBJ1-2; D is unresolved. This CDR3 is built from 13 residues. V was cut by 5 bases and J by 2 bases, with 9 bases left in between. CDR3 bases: TGTGCCAGCAGTCTCCTCGAGAACTATGGCTACACCTTC. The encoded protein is CASSLLENYGYTF.

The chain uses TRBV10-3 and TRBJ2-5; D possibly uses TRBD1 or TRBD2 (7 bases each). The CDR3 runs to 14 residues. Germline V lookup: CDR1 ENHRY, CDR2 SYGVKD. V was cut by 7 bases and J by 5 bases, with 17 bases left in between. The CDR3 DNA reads TGTGCCATCAAGGGGGCTAGCGGCCACGAGACCCAGTACTTC. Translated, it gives CAIKGASGHETQYF.

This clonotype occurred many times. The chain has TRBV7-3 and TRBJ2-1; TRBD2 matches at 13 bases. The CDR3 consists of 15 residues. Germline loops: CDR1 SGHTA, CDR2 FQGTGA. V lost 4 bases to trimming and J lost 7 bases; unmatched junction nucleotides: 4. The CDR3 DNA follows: TGTGCCAGCAGCTCCGGACTAGCGGGAGTGAATGAGCAGTTCTTC. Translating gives CASSSGLAGVNEQFF.

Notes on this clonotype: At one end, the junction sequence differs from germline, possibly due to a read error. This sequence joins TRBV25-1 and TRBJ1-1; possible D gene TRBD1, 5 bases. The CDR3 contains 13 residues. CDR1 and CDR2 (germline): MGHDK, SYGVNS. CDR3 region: CASSVGVNTKAFF. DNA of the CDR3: TGTGCCAGCAGTGTAGGGGTGAACACTAAAGCTTTCTTT.

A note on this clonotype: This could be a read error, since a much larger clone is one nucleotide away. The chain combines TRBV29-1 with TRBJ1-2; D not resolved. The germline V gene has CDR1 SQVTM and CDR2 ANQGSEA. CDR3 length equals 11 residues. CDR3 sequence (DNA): TGCGGCGTACAGCACGGCGGCGGCTACACCTTC. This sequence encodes CGVQHGGGYTF. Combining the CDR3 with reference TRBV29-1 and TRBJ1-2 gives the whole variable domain SAVISQKPSRDICQRGTSLTIQCQVDSQVTMMFWYRQQPGQSLTLIATANQGSEATYESGFVIDKFPISRPNLTFSTLTVSNMSPEDSSIYLCGVQHGGGYTFGSGTRLTVV.

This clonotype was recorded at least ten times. CDR3 coding DNA: TGCAGCGTTGTTCTGGACAGGGTACATCCTTCCTACGAGCAGTACTTC. Protein sequence: CSVVLDRVHPSYEQYF. V usage is TRBV29-1 and J usage is TRBJ2-7; 8 positions agree with TRBD1. Germline trimming cut 4 bases from V and 1 base from J; bases unmatched to any gene: 12. CDR3 size: 16 residues. Germline V gives CDR1 SQVTM, CDR2 ANQGSEA.

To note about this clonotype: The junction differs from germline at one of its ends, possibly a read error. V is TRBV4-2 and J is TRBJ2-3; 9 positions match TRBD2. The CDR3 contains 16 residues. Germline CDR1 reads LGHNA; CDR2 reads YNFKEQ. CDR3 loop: CASSQVVSGSVDTRYF. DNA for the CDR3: TGTGCCAGCAGCCAAGTAGTTAGCGGGAGCGTGGATACGCGGTATTTT.

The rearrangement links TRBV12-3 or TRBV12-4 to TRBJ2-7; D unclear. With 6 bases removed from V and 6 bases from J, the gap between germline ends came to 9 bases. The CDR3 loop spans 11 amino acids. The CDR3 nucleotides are TGTGCCAGCAGGTATTACAGCGAGCAGTACTTC. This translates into CASRYYSEQYF.

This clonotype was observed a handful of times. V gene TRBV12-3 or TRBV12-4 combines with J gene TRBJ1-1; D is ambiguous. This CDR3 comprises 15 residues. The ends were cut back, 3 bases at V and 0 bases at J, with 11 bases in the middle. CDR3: CASSFRLEVNTEAFF. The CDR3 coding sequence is TGTGCCAGCAGTTTTAGGCTTGAGGTGAACACTGAAGCTTTCTTT.

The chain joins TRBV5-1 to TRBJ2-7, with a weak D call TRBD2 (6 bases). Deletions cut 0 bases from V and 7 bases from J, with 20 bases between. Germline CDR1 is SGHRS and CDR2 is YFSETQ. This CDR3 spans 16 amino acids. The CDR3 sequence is CASSLVGGMPGGEQYF. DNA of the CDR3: TGCGCCAGCAGCTTGGTCGGCGGGATGCCTGGGGGGGAGCAGTACTTC.

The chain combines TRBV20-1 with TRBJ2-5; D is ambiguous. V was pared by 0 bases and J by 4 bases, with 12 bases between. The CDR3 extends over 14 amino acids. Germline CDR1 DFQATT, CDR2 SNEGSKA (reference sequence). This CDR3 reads CSARETSLVETQYF. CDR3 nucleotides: TGCAGTGCTAGAGAAACTTCCCTTGTAGAGACCCAGTACTTC.